This entry describes one T cell receptor beta chain. Its antigen is still unknown. The sample holds no much larger clone one base away, and base qualities are not on file. This entry comes from a study of blood T cell repertoires in COVID-19 (TCRdb year 2020). For the study in its entirety: The collaborator samples originated in the United States, Italy and Spain and spanned the acute and convalescent phases of COVID-19. The prospective study material was composed of cDNA or gDNA derived from T cells, B-cell-depleted T cells, or PBMCs. Deeply sampled blood TCRbeta repertoires from subjects exposed to, actively infected with, or recovered from COVID-19 were included in the dataset. The repertoires were released in a freely available public database meant as a resource for research on the immune response to SARS-CoV-2. The samples were drawn from two sources: the first 160 participants of the ongoing ImmuneRACE study, and 950 to 1,500 subjects contributed by 6 global collaborators. A de-identified subject ID, COVID-19 status, age in years and sex were almost always included in the sample metadata. Where available, HLA class I and class II types were obtained from metadata supplied by the sample provider rather than from assay-based typing.

On the study overall, not on this receptor specifically: Clinical and demographic metadata were provided uncurated, with the amount varying by source and participant.

TCRbeta CDR3 regions were amplified from genomic DNA using the immunoSEQ Assay, a bias-controlled multiplex PCR. The authors processed their data as follows. The number of nucleated cells in each sample was estimated by amplification of reference gene primers within the assay. To quantify the absolute abundance of each unique TCRbeta CDR3 rearrangement, sequence reads were collapsed and filtered. For each sample, productive Simpson clonality was calculated as the square root of Simpson's diversity index over productive rearrangements. TCRdb re-hosts the immuneACCESS table, in-frame sequences only. Its copies lack some clones; in the studies checked, an unresolved V gene accounts for under half of them, and the cause for the rest is not known. V, J and clone size were drawn from that table, and D and trimming were deduced from the DNA. The sample has more than 95,000 clones on record, more than 80% of them singletons. Together, the top ten hold 12% of the sample.

Taken from cysteine to phenylalanine, the CDR3 has 13 residues. Only the CDR3 region is kept as DNA, spanning 39 bases read in frame from base 1. Between the V and J ends, shortened by 5 bases and 4 bases respectively, the junction contains 10 bases. The collaborating institutions used their own protocols to collect whole blood in K2EDTA tubes. Collaborator samples were shipped for TCRbeta analysis as frozen whole blood, isolated PBMCs, or DNA extracted from either sample type. Recombination linked TRBV12-3 or TRBV12-4 to TRBJ2-3; matching of 6 bases hints at TRBD1 as the D gene. This receptor was taken from a human donor in a cohort sampled during active COVID-19. Sequenced material: peripheral blood. In nucleotide form, the sequence is TGTGCCAGCAGTCGGGACACATCAGATACGCAGTATTTT. This sequence encodes CASSRDTSDTQYF.